A single sample gave rise to the 21 T cell receptor beta chains below, sequenced in a study of regulatory T cells in long-lasting Graves disease. The sample's time point: newly diagnosed GD, antithyroid drugs for less than 3 months. The TCR library was prepared using RNA isolated from PBMCs. Arm-PCR with iRepertoire HTBI primers amplified the CDR3 regions for these TCR beta libraries. In TCRdb, the multiplex PCR reads were re-called with MiXCR into one record per CDR3 protein. The sample has hundreds of thousands of distinct CDR3 sequences; around a sixth are singletons. The starting material was peripheral blood mononuclear cells (PBMCs), obtained at new diagnosis, from a patient treated with antithyroid drugs. The source of these receptors is a female donor with Graves disease.

The rearrangement joins TRBV20-1 to TRBJ2-3; D is undetermined. CDR3 length: 12 amino acids. Trimming removed 0 bases at V and 2 bases at J, with 3 bases between. CDR1 is DFQATT, CDR2 SNEGSKA, per germline (reference sequence). The CDR3 DNA sequence: TGCAGTGCTAGAGAGTTCACAGATACGCAGTATTTT. The encoded protein is CSAREFTDTQYF.

This clonotype has a count of ten or more. The V gene is TRBV7-9, the J gene TRBJ2-7; D not certain. The V end lost 3 bases, the J end lost 6 bases, and 6 bases lay between the germline ends. Germline CDR1 and CDR2: SEHNR and FQNEAQ (reference sequence). The CDR3 has 11 residues. CDR3 DNA sequence: TGTGCCAGCAGCTTTTCGGGCGAGCAGTACTTC. Its protein product is CASSFSGEQYF.

The V gene is TRBV9, the J gene TRBJ2-7, with a tentative D call TRBD2 (5 bases). The V gene's germline CDR1 is SGDLS and CDR2 YYNGEE. This CDR3 is built from 15 residues. V dropped 2 bases and J dropped 3 bases, with 15 bases sitting between them. In DNA, the CDR3 is TGTGCCAGCAGCGTTTCGGACTTAAAAGGCTACGAGCAGTACTTC. Protein: CASSVSDLKGYEQYF. The full variable domain, in which reference TRBV9 and TRBJ2-7 provide the parts outside the CDR3, is DSGVTQTPKHLITATGQRVTLRCSPRSGDLSVYWYQQSLDQGLQFLIQYYNGEERAKGNILERFSAQQFPDLHSELNLSSLELGDSALYFCASSVSDLKGYEQYFGPGTRLTVT.

This rearrangement joins TRBV4-1 to TRBJ1-1, with D perhaps TRBD1 (5 bases). Germline V gene sequence: CDR1 MGHRA, CDR2 YSYEKL. The CDR3 covers 15 residues. The V and J ends lost 2 bases and 3 bases respectively, with 13 bases between them. CDR3: CASSQRRDWDTEAFF. The DNA for the CDR3 is TGCGCCAGCAGCCAACGCAGGGATTGGGACACTGAAGCTTTCTTT.

This chain joins TRBV2 and TRBJ2-3; 11 bases align to TRBD2. This CDR3 contains 15 residues. J was trimmed by 4 bases and V by 6 bases; bases with no gene match: 6. Germline assignment: CDR1 SNHLY and CDR2 FYNNEI. The CDR3 loop reads CASSETSGKADTQYF. The CDR3 bases are TGTGCCAGCAGCGAGACTAGCGGGAAGGCAGATACGCAGTATTTT.

The rearrangement uses TRBV5-4 and TRBJ1-4; D is ambiguous. The CDR3 contains 14 residues. Germline V gene data show CDR1 as SGHNT and CDR2 as YYREEE (reference sequence). V was trimmed by 0 bases and J by 8 bases, leaving 11 bases between them. The CDR3 sequence is CASSLGRPEEKLFF. As DNA, the CDR3 is TGTGCCAGCAGCTTGGGCCGGCCGGAAGAAAAACTGTTTTTT.

This clonotype was seen repeatedly, ten times or more. The chain has TRBV7-8 and TRBJ1-5; TRBD1 matches 7 bases. The CDR3 contains 16 residues. The V gene's germline CDR1 is SGHVS and CDR2 FQNEAQ. The V segment lost 1 base and the J segment 7 bases; nucleotides outside the gene matches: 10. As DNA, the CDR3 is TGTGCCAGCAGCTTAGATCGTGCCAGGGGGGGCCAGCCCCAGCATTTT. Its protein product is CASSLDRARGGQPQHF.

CDR3: CASSFDRGRTYEQYF. The CDR3 DNA sequence: TGTGCCAGCAGTTTTGACAGGGGGCGTACCTACGAGCAGTACTTC. The chain couples TRBV28 to TRBJ2-7; 10 positions match TRBD1. The ends lost 3 bases at V and 2 bases at J; junction bases unmatched: 4. The CDR3 is 15 amino acids. Germline values: CDR1 MDHEN, CDR2 SYDVKM.

On this clonotype itself: The conserved final phenylalanine or tryptophan is absent from the CDR3, which likely points to a read error. The chain employs TRBV12-3 or TRBV12-4 and TRBJ1-4, with 7 positions matching TRBD1. The CDR3 has 16 amino acids. V was pared by 4 bases and J by 3 bases, with 8 bases of the junction left unmatched. The CDR3 spells CASSSAMTGPNEKLFY. In DNA form, the CDR3 reads TGTGCCAGCAGTTCTGCAATGACAGGGCCTAATGAAAAACTGTTTTAT.

This clonotype appeared many times. The V gene is TRBV30, the J gene TRBJ1-5, with D perhaps TRBD1 (5 bases). CDR3 length: 15 residues. CDR1 is GTSNPN, CDR2 SVGIG, per germline (reference sequence). The V and J ends lost 2 bases and 3 bases respectively, with 14 bases between them. For the CDR3, the DNA is TGTGCCTGGAGTATACCGGGACTCTCCAATCAGCCCCAGCATTTT. This encodes CAWSIPGLSNQPQHF.

This clonotype was counted a few times. J is TRBJ1-2 and V is TRBV6-2 or TRBV6-3, with a tentative D call TRBD1 (6 bases). The CDR3 is 16 residues long. Germline loops: CDR1 MNHEY, CDR2 SVGEGT. V was shortened by 7 bases and J by 7 bases, with 25 bases between the two germline ends. CDR3 sequence: CASKALPGQTEGGYTF. DNA of the CDR3: TGTGCCAGCAAGGCCCTTCCGGGACAAACAGAAGGTGGCTACACCTTC.

This clonotype has at least ten counts. The chain couples TRBV20-1 to TRBJ2-3; 10 bases are a match to TRBD1. The germline CDR1 and CDR2 sequences are DFQATT and SNEGSKA (reference sequence). Trimming at V came to 5 bases and at J to 6 bases, leaving 2 bases not matched to a gene. This CDR3 is 12 amino acids long. CDR3 nucleotides: TGCAGTGCTGGACAGGGGGGGGATACGCAGTATTTT. It translates to CSAGQGGDTQYF.

The rearrangement uses TRBV7-2 and TRBJ2-3, with D uncertain. Trimming left V 5 bases short and J 3 bases short, with 12 bases between. Per germline, CDR1 SGHTA and CDR2 FQGNSA. CDR3 size: 14 residues. As DNA, the CDR3 is TGTGCCAGCAGCCTCCCCCTCCTGACAGATACGCAGTATTTT. Protein: CASSLPLLTDTQYF.

The chain's CDR3 is CASSPSGIPNYGYTF. CDR3 nucleotides: TGTGCCAGCAGTCCCTCAGGGATTCCTAACTATGGCTACACCTTC. V usage is TRBV6-1 and J usage is TRBJ1-2; D might be TRBD1 (5 bases). Looked up from germline, CDR1 is MNHNS and CDR2 is SASEGT. V was cut by 5 bases and J by 0 bases, with 13 bases left in between. This CDR3 has 15 amino acids.

This clonotype was observed at least ten times. The rearrangement uses TRBV28 and TRBJ1-6, with D hard to call. Trimming shortened V by 6 bases and J by 1 base, and 10 bases separated the two germline ends. This CDR3 has 15 amino acids. The germline CDR1 and CDR2 sequences are MDHEN and SYDVKM. CDR3 amino acids: CASRWAGSYNSPLHF. Written as DNA, the CDR3 is TGTGCCAGCAGATGGGCAGGATCCTATAATTCACCCCTCCACTTT.

This clonotype was counted many times. The chain joins TRBV7-3 to TRBJ2-3; 7 bases are a match to TRBD1. Losses at the gene ends were 0 bases for V and 3 bases for J; bases not matched to a gene: 0. CDR1 SGHTA and CDR2 FQGTGA come from the germline V gene. The CDR3 runs to 14 residues. CDR3 protein: CASSLTRGTDTQYF. The CDR3 DNA is TGTGCCAGCAGCTTAACCAGGGGGACAGATACGCAGTATTTT.

This clonotype was seen repeatedly, ten times or more. This chain connects TRBV19 to TRBJ1-2, with 9 bases aligning to TRBD1. This CDR3 spans 16 amino acids. The J segment lost 8 bases and the V segment lost 3 bases, leaving 13 bases of the junction unmatched. The germline gives CDR1 LNHDA, CDR2 SQIVND (reference sequence). The CDR3 bases are TGTGCCAGTAGTATCTCTTTACGGACAGGGGATCTCGGCTACACCTTC. It codes for CASSISLRTGDLGYTF.

This sequence joins TRBV7-3 and TRBJ1-1; weak D call: TRBD1 (5 bases). V was cut by 6 bases and J by 0 bases, with 8 bases left in between. Germline loops: CDR1 SGHTA, CDR2 FQGTGA. The CDR3 loop spans 13 amino acids. CDR3 amino acids: CASSTGVNTEAFF. The DNA of the CDR3 is TGTGCCAGCAGTACAGGAGTGAACACTGAAGCTTTCTTT.

In its sample, this clonotype was seen many times. The rearrangement uses TRBV12-3 or TRBV12-4 and TRBJ1-5; TRBD1 aligns across 8 bases. The CDR3 sequence is 14 residues long. V shed 6 bases and J 2 bases; nucleotides not matched to a gene: 3. This CDR3 is CASSTGGGNQPQHF. The CDR3 DNA follows: TGTGCCAGCAGCACAGGGGGAGGCAATCAGCCCCAGCATTTT.

In nucleotides, the CDR3 is TGTGCCAGCAGTGAGTTCAGGGTTGGCTACACCTTC. Translated: CASSEFRVGYTF. The chain links TRBV6-1 to TRBJ1-2, with D possibly being TRBD1 (5 bases). The V gene lost 3 bases and the J gene lost 7 bases, with 9 bases spanning the gap. Looked up from germline, CDR1 is MNHNS and CDR2 is SASEGT. This CDR3 is 12 amino acids long.

V is TRBV11-2 and J is TRBJ2-5, with a weak D call TRBD2 (7 bases). This CDR3 has 15 residues. CDR1 and CDR2 (germline): SGHAT, FQNNGV. V lost 9 bases to trimming and J lost 2 bases, with 19 bases between them. CDR3 nucleotides: TGTGCCAGTGCGGGGGCTAGGGGTAATCAAGAGACCCAGTACTTC. It specifies CASAGARGNQETQYF.